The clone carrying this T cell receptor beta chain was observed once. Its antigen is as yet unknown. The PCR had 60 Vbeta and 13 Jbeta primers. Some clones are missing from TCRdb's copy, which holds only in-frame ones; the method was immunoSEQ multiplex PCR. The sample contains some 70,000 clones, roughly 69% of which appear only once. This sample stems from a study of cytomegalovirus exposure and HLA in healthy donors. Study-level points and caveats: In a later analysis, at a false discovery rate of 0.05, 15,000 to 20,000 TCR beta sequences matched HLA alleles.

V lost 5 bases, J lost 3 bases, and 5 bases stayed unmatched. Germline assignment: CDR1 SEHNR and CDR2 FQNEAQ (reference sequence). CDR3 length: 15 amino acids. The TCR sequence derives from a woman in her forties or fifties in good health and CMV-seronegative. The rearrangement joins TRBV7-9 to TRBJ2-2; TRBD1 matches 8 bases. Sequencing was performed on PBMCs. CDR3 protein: CASSKGQEYTGELFF. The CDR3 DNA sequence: TGTGCCAGCAGCAAGGGACAGGAATACACCGGGGAGCTGTTTTTT.